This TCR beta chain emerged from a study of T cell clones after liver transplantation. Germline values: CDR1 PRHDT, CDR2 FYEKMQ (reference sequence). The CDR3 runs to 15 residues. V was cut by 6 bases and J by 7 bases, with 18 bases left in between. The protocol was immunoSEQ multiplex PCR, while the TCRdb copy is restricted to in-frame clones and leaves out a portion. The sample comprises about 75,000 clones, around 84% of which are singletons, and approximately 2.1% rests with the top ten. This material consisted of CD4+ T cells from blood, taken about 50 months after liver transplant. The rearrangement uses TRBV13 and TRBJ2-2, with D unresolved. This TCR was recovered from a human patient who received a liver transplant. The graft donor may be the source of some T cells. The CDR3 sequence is CASSSNMAPNGELFF. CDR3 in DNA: TGTGCCAGCAGTTCGAACATGGCCCCCAACGGGGAGCTGTTTTTT.